This TCR beta chain was identified during a study of blood T cells in healthy people across ages. The second PCR ran about 6 to 11 cycles with a sample-barcoded 5' primer and J-beta primers. Template switching added a 12-random-nucleotide identifier to every cDNA molecule. Researchers report that each sample yielded at least 2.5 million CDR3-containing paired-end reads. Each CDR3 protein is one row after TCRdb ran MiXCR on the 5' RACE reads. The data contain 1.5 million to 2 million distinct CDR3 sequences, approximately 39% of them singletons. What was sequenced was blood. The receptor's source is a human donor in good health.

The CDR3 loop is CATKPGTDTYEQYF. In DNA form, the CDR3 reads TGTGCCACCAAACCCGGGACAGATACCTACGAGCAGTACTTC. V usage is TRBV28 and J usage is TRBJ2-4, with 7 bases identical to TRBD1. The end of the DNA is better explained by TRBJ2-7, so the J call may be wrong. Germline CDR1 reads MDHEN; CDR2 reads SYDVKM. CDR3 length: 14 amino acids.